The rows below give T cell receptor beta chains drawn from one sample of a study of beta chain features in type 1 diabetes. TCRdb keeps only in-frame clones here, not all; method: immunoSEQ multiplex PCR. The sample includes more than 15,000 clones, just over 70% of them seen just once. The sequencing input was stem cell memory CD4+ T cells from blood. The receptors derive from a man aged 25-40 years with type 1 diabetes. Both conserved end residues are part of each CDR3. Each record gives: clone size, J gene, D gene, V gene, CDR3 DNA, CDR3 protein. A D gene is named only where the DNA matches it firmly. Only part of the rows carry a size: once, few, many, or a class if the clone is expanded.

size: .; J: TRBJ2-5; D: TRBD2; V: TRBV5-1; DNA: TGCGCCAGCAGCGATGACTCGGGAGGAGAGACCCAGTACTTC; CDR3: CASSDDSGGETQYF
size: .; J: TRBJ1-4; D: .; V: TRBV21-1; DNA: TGTGCCCCCACTATTCCCCGGGTCCGGGAAGTGAATGAAAAACTGTTTTTT; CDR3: CAPTIPRVREVNEKLFF
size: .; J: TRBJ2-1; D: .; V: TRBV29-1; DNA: TGCAGCGTTGAAGTGGGCCCCAGAGCCGAGCAGTTCTTC; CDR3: CSVEVGPRAEQFF
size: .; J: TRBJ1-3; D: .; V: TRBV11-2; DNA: TGTGCCAGCAGCTCGCCACAGGGTAATACCATATATTTT; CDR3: CASSSPQGNTIYF
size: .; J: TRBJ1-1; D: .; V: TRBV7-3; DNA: TGTGCCAGCAGCCCGGGAGGGGCGGCCACTGAAGCTTTCTTT; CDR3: CASSPGGAATEAFF
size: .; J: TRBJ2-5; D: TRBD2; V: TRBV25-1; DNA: TGTGCCAGCACCCCGGGGGGGGTTCGGGAGACCCAGTACTTC; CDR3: CASTPGGVRETQYF
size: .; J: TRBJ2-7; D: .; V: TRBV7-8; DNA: TGTGCCAGCAGCTTATCGGTGTCCTACGAGCAGTACTTC; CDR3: CASSLSVSYEQYF
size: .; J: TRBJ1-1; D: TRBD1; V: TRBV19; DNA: TGTGCCAGTAGCGGACAGGCCTTAACTGAAGCTTTCTTT; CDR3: CASSGQALTEAFF
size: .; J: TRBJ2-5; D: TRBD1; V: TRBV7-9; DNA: TGTGCCAGCAGCGGGGACAGGAGGGGGTTAGAGACCCAGTACTTC; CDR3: CASSGDRRGLETQYF
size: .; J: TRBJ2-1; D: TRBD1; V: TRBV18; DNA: TGTGCCAGCTCACGATCTTTAGGGGGCTTCTCCTACAATGAGCAGTTCTTC; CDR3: CASSRSLGGFSYNEQFF
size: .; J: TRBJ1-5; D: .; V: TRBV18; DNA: TGTGCCAGCTCACCAGGAGGGAATCAGCCCCAGCATTTT; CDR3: CASSPGGNQPQHF
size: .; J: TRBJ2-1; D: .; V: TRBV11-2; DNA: TGTGCCAGCAGCTTAGCAGGGTTCAATGAGCAGTTCTTC; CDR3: CASSLAGFNEQFF
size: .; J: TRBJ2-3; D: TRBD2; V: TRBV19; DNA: TGTGCCAGTAGACAGAGGACTAGCGGGGCCCTCACAGATACGCAGTATTTT; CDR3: CASRQRTSGALTDTQYF
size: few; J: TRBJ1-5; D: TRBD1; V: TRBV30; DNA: TGTGCCTGGAGTATTGCAGGGGGCCAGCCCCAGCATTTT; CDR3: CAWSIAGGQPQHF
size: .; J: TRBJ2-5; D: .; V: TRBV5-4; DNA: TGTGCCAGCAGCCTGGGGCACGAGGCCCAGTACTTC; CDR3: CASSLGHEAQYF
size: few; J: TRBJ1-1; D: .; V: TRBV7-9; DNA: TGTGCCAGCAGCCCCCGTCCCTCGGGTGAAGCTTTCTTT; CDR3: CASSPRPSGEAFF
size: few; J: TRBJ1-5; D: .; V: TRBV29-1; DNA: TGCAGCGTTGCCGGCGGGAAAAATCAGCCCCAGCATTTT; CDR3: CSVAGGKNQPQHF
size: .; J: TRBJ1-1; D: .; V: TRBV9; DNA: TGTGCCAGCAGTTATCCTCCCGGAGGGGCGATGACTGAAGCTTTCTTT; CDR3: CASSYPPGGAMTEAFF
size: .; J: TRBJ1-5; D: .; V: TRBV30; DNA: TGTGCCTGGAGCCCCGGGAGTGCTAGCAATCAGCCCCAGCATTTT; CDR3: CAWSPGSASNQPQHF
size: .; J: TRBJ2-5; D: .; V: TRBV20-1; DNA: TGCAGTGCTGGAGACTGGAGCGGGCAGTACTTC; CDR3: CSAGDWSGQYF
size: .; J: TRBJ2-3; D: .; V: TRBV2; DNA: TGTGCCAGCAGTAGGCAGGCAGATACGCAGTATTTT; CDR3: CASSRQADTQYF
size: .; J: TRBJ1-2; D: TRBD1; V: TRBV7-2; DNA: TGTGCCAGCAGCTTAGATGGGACAGGGGGCCTCTATGGCTACACCTTC; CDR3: CASSLDGTGGLYGYTF
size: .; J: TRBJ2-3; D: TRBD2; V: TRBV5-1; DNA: TGCGCCAGCAGCTTGGGACTAGCGGGCCCCACAGATACGCAGTATTTT; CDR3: CASSLGLAGPTDTQYF
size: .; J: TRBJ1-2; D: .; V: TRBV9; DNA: TGTGCCAGCAGCGTAGGCGAGCAGGGGTTTTATGGCTACACCTTC; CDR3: CASSVGEQGFYGYTF
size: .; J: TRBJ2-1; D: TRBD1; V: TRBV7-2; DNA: TGTGCCAGCAGCCTACAGGGGGCCCTCTACAATGAGCAGTTCTTC; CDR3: CASSLQGALYNEQFF
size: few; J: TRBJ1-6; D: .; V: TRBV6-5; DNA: TGTGCCAGCAGTCATCCACGGGACACCTCACCCCTCCACTTT; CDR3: CASSHPRDTSPLHF
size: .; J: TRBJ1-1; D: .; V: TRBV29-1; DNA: TGCAGCGTTGAAGGGACTTTGAACACTGAAGCTTTCTTT; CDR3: CSVEGTLNTEAFF
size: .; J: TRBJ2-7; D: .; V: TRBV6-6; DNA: TGTGCCAGCAGCGCACAGGGTATGGCCTACGAGCAGTACTTC; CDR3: CASSAQGMAYEQYF
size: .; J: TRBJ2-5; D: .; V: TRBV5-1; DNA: TGCGCCAGCAGCCCCGGGGAAGAGACCCAGTACTTC; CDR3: CASSPGEETQYF
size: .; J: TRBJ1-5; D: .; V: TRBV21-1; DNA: TGTGCCAGCAGCAAAGCAAGAGATCAGCCCCAGCATTTT; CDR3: CASSKARDQPQHF
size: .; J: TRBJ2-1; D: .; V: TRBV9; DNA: TGTGCCAGCAGCGTCTCAGACTTCAATGAGCAGTTCTTC; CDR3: CASSVSDFNEQFF
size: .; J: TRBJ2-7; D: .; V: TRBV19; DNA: TGTGCCAGTATGGAGGGGACTTCCACCTACGAGCAGTACTTC; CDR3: CASMEGTSTYEQYF
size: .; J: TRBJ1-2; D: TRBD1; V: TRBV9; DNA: TGTGCCAGCAGCGTAGCCTTGGACAGGGGAAAGTATGGCTACACCTTC; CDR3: CASSVALDRGKYGYTF
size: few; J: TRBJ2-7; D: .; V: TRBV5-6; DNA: TGTGCCAGCAGCTCTCCCTTTGGAGGCCACTACGAGCAGTACTTC; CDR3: CASSSPFGGHYEQYF
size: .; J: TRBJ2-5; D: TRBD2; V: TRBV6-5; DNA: TGTGCCAGCATGGTAGCGGGGGCAGAGACCCAGTACTTC; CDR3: CASMVAGAETQYF
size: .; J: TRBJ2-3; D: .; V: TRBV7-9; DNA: TGTGCCAGCAGCTTTGCTCTAGACACAGATACGCAGTATTTT; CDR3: CASSFALDTDTQYF
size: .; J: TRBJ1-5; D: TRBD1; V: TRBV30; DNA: TGTGCCTGGAGCCGAAACCCGGGACAGGGGTTCAATCAGCCCCAGCATTTT; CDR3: CAWSRNPGQGFNQPQHF
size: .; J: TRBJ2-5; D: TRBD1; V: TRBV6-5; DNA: TGTGCCAGCAGACGGGCTGGGACAGGCCAAGAGACCCAGTACTTC; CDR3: CASRRAGTGQETQYF
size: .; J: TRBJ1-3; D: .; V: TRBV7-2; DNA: TGTGCCAGCAGCTTAGCGGCCAGTAGGAGCTCTGGAAACACCATATATTTT; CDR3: CASSLAASRSSGNTIYF
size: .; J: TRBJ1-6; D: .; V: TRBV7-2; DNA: TGTGCCATCCTAAGGGAGGGATTCAATTCACCCCTCCACTTT; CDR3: CAILREGFNSPLHF
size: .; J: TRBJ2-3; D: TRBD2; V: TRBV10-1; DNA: TGCGCCAGCAGTGAAGGAGTACGGGGGGGTGGCACAGATACGCAGTATTTT; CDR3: CASSEGVRGGGTDTQYF
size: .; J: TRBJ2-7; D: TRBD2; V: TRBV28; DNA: TGTGCCAGCATAGGACCTCGGGGGGACGAGCAGTACTTC; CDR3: CASIGPRGDEQYF
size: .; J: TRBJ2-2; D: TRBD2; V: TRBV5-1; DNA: TGCGCCAGCAGCTACGGGGGGGTATCCACCGGGGAGCTGTTTTTT; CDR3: CASSYGGVSTGELFF
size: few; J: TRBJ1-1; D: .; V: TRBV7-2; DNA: TGTGCCAGCAGCTTAGTTCAGGGGAACCCTGAAGCTTTCTTT; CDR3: CASSLVQGNPEAFF
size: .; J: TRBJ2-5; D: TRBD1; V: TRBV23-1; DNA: TGCGCCAGCAGTCAATCGGACCGGGACAGGGAAGAGACCCAGTACTTC; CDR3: CASSQSDRDREETQYF
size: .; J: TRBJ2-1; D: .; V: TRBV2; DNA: TGTGCCAGCCGACGGGGGTGGGGGGTCTACAATGAGCAGTTCTTC; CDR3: CASRRGWGVYNEQFF
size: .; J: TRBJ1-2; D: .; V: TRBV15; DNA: TGTGCCACCAGCAGAGATCGAAATACCGGGGGCTACACCTTC; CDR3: CATSRDRNTGGYTF
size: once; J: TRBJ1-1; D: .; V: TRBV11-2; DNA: TGTGCCAGCAGCCCGCTCCGAGGGAGAGTTGAAGCTTTCTTT; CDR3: CASSPLRGRVEAFF
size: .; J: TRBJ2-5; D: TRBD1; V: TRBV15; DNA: TGTGCCACCAGCAGACCGGGACAGGGCACCCAAGAGACCCAGTACTTC; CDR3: CATSRPGQGTQETQYF
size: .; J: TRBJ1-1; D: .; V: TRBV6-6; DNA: TGTGCCAGCAGCACAAACAGGGCGAACACTGAAGCTTTCTTT; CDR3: CASSTNRANTEAFF
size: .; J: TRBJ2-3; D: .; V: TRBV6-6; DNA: TGTGCCAGCAGGCGGAACGGTGATACGCAGTATTTT; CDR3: CASRRNGDTQYF
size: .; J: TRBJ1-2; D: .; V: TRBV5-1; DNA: TGCGCCAGCAGCTTTGTTCCCGGGGGTGGCTACACCTTC; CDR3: CASSFVPGGGYTF
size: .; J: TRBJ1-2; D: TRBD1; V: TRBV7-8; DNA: TGTGCCAGCAGCTTAGGGACAGGGGTCGACTATGGCTACACCTTC; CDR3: CASSLGTGVDYGYTF
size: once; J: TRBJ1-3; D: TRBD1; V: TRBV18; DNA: TGTGCCAGCTCACCGGGGACAGGGGGAGACACCATATATTTT; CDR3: CASSPGTGGDTIYF
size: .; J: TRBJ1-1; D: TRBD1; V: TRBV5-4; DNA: TGTGCCAGCAGCGAGGGACAGGCCTTGGGGGGGAACACTGAAGCTTTCTTT; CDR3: CASSEGQALGGNTEAFF
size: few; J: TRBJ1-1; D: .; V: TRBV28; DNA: TGTGCCAGCGGCAACACTGAAGCTTTCTTT; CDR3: CASGNTEAFF
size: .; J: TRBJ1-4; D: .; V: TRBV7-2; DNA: TGTGCCAGCAGCCCCCAGGGCGAAAAACTGTTTTTT; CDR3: CASSPQGEKLFF
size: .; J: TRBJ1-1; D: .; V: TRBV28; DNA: TGTGCCAGCATCACAGGGCAGATAACTGAAGCTTTCTTT; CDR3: CASITGQITEAFF
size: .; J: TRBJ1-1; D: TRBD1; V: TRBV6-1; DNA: TGTGCCAGCAGTTTCGGGACAGTGAACACTGAAGCTTTCTTT; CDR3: CASSFGTVNTEAFF